Sequencing of this T cell receptor beta chain was carried out in a study of OX40 agonist ivuxolimab in advanced cancers. Study background: There were three patients with partial responses, one having hepatocellular carcinoma and two cutaneous melanoma.

Notes on the study in general: Those patients achieving a partial response at 0.1-3.0 mg/kg showed among the lowest clonal expansion. On average, a greater number of expanded clones characterised CD8+ T cells relative to CD4+.

Libraries were prepared by immunoSEQ multiplex PCR; TCRdb keeps only in-frame clonotypes and omits some of them. The sample shows some 74,000 clones, roughly four fifths of them seen only once. After removal of 6 bases from V and 5 bases from J, the junction contained 7 bases not matched to a gene. The CDR3 is 14 amino acids. In germline, CDR1 is MNHEY, CDR2 SMNVEV (reference sequence). In regard to this clone: The antigen remains undetermined.

This chain uses TRBV27 with TRBJ1-5; 7 bases agree with TRBD1. The sequencing here drew on CD4+ or CD8+ T cells sorted from blood, taken in a trial of the OX40 agonist ivuxolimab. The clonotype was recovered from an adult with an advanced solid tumor such as melanoma, head and neck, liver or kidney cancer. The CDR3 DNA sequence: TGTGCCAGCAGATCGGGACAGTCCTATCAGCCCCAGCATTTT. It codes for CASRSGQSYQPQHF.